The 2 T cell receptor beta chains reported below all come from one sample, sequenced in a study of T-cell memory formation after mild COVID-19. TCRdb processed the 5' RACE reads anew with MiXCR; each CDR3 protein has one entry. The data contain a few hundred thousand distinct CDR3 sequences, around 28% of them singletons. The material sequenced was PBMCs or a T cell subset sorted from them (not recorded which). The receptors were sampled from an adult woman who had mild COVID-19 (a few samples of this study predate the infection). Cell type and time point are not known.

The V call is TRBV30, the J call TRBJ2-1; TRBD2 matches at 13 bases. Per germline, CDR1 GTSNPN and CDR2 SVGIG (reference sequence). The V segment lost 2 bases and the J segment 8 bases; nucleotides outside the gene matches: 9. The CDR3 consists of 16 residues. The CDR3 protein is CAWSLGLAGSLHEQFF. Here the CDR3 DNA reads TGTGCCTGGAGTCTGGGACTAGCGGGGAGTCTCCATGAGCAGTTCTTC.

The gene calls are TRBV19 and TRBJ2-7, with D unresolved. Germline CDR1 LNHDA, CDR2 SQIVND (reference sequence). The ends were cut back, 5 bases at V and 2 bases at J, with 10 bases in the middle. CDR3 length: 13 residues. This CDR3 is CASSDWRAYEQYF. The CDR3 region has the DNA TGTGCCAGTAGTGACTGGAGAGCCTACGAGCAGTACTTC.